This T cell receptor beta chain was profiled in a study of cytomegalovirus exposure and HLA in healthy donors. Whole-study findings and limits: Altogether, 164 TCR beta chains were recorded as cytomegalovirus-associated. Rare TCR sequences dominated, though some public TCRs recurred in many donors.

Profiled with immunoSEQ multiplex PCR; TCRdb holds only in-frame clones, not every one. This table holds 55,000 to 70,000 clones, 90% to 95% found once. The germline V and J ends were trimmed by 3 bases and 5 bases, with 20 bases remaining between them. The CDR3 spans 17 residues. From germline, CDR1 is LNHDA and CDR2 SQIVND (reference sequence). This clone appeared once. The antigen is undetermined. The TCR sequence derives from a man aged 18 to 29 in good health and CMV-seropositive. The V and J genes are TRBV19 and TRBJ2-4, with D possibly matching TRBD1 (6 bases). The sample consisted of PBMCs. The CDR3 DNA follows: TGTGCCAGTAGTATCCGGGTCAGGGGTCTAGGTGAAAACATTCAGTACTTC. Its translation is CASSIRVRGLGENIQYF.